This is a list of T cell receptor beta chains from one sample in a study of T cell responses to AZD1222 COVID-19 vaccine. Sequenced by immunoSEQ multiplex PCR; TCRdb stores in-frame clones only, minus some. Of about 24,000 clones in the sample, 86% were seen once. Sequencing used peripheral blood, obtained 28 days after the second AZD1222 dose. Every receptor here comes from an adult who received the AZD1222 COVID-19 vaccine. The CDR3 runs from the conserved cysteine through the conserved F or W. The D gene is left open where the match is weak. Some rows have no size entry. The others give once, few or many, or a class for an expanded clone.

J,D,size,V,CDR3,DNA
TRBJ2-1,-,-,TRBV6-6,CASSYSQVNEQFF,TGTGCCAGCAGTTACTCGCAGGTCAATGAGCAGTTCTTC
TRBJ1-2,TRBD1,-,TRBV15,CATSRDRGTDTLYGYTF,TGTGCCACCAGCAGAGATCGGGGGACAGATACCCTATATGGCTACACCTTC
TRBJ1-2,TRBD1,-,TRBV6-5,CASSYGGQGRTDGYTF,TGTGCCAGCAGTTACGGGGGACAGGGGAGGACGGATGGCTACACCTTC
TRBJ1-2,-,-,TRBV5-1,CASSLGHLSHGYTF,TGCGCCAGCAGCTTGGGACATCTCTCGCATGGCTACACCTTC
TRBJ1-4,-,-,TRBV6-5,CASSYSSTNEKLFF,TGTGCCAGCAGTTACTCGAGTACTAATGAAAAACTGTTTTTT
TRBJ2-3,TRBD2,-,TRBV11-3,CASTKAGGTPTYTDTQYF,TGTGCCAGCACCAAAGCGGGGGGAACACCTACTTATACAGATACGCAGTATTTT
TRBJ1-1,-,-,TRBV9,CASSVEAGMNTEAFF,TGTGCCAGCAGCGTAGAGGCAGGAATGAACACTGAAGCTTTCTTT
TRBJ2-2,-,-,TRBV28,CASWTANTGELFF,TGTGCCAGCTGGACAGCAAACACCGGGGAGCTGTTTTTT
TRBJ1-2,-,-,TRBV30,CAWSGGGSYGYTF,TGTGCCTGGAGTGGGGGGGGAAGCTATGGCTACACCTTC
TRBJ2-2,TRBD2,few,TRBV19,CASRGGYGTGELFF,TGTGCCAGTAGGGGAGGGTATGGCACCGGGGAGCTGTTTTTT
TRBJ2-1,TRBD2,-,TRBV5-1,CASSLRLAGGYNEQFF,TGCGCCAGCAGCTTGCGGCTAGCGGGGGGTTACAATGAGCAGTTCTTC
TRBJ2-4,TRBD2,-,TRBV6-5,CASGTSGGENIQYF,TGTGCCAGCGGGACTAGCGGGGGGGAAAACATTCAGTACTTC
TRBJ1-2,TRBD1,few,TRBV18,CASSPPGTGNYGYTF,TGTGCCAGCTCACCACCGGGGACAGGCAACTATGGCTACACCTTC
TRBJ2-1,-,-,TRBV5-1,CASKFGGASYNEQFF,TGCGCCAGCAAGTTCGGCGGGGCTTCCTACAATGAGCAGTTCTTC
TRBJ1-1,-,-,TRBV6-5,CASSYNLGFEAFF,TGTGCCAGCAGTTACAATCTGGGGTTTGAAGCTTTCTTT
TRBJ1-3,-,-,TRBV7-9,CASSNWAGNTIYF,TGTGCCAGCTCCAATTGGGCTGGAAACACCATATATTTT
TRBJ2-1,-,-,TRBV11-3,CASSLGIGAEQFF,TGTGCCAGCAGCTTAGGTATAGGAGCTGAGCAGTTCTTC
TRBJ2-1,TRBD1,-,TRBV2,CASSLDRDNEQFF,TGTGCCAGCAGCCTCGACAGGGACAATGAGCAGTTCTTC
TRBJ2-1,TRBD1,-,TRBV29-1,CSVGTGGQQFF,TGCAGCGTCGGGACAGGGGGACAGCAGTTCTTC
TRBJ2-5,-,-,TRBV12-3/TRBV12-4,CASSWGQETQYF,TGTGCCAGCAGTTGGGGGCAAGAGACCCAGTACTTC
TRBJ2-1,TRBD1,-,TRBV2,CASSAQPQQGSYYNEQFF,TGTGCCAGCAGTGCCCAGCCTCAACAGGGGTCGTACTACAATGAGCAGTTCTTC
TRBJ2-3,-,-,TRBV1,CTSSQASGLPREDTQYF,TGCACCAGCAGCCAGGCTAGCGGCCTTCCTCGGGAAGATACGCAGTATTTT
TRBJ2-1,TRBD1,-,TRBV27,CASSSIKWGGQGRYNEQFF,TGTGCCAGCAGTTCTATAAAGTGGGGAGGACAGGGAAGGTATAATGAGCAGTTCTTC
TRBJ2-3,-,-,TRBV3-1/TRBV3-2,CASSHHTGPRGGTDTQYF,TGTGCCAGCAGCCACCATACCGGGCCCCGGGGTGGTACAGATACGCAGTATTTT
TRBJ2-1,TRBD2,-,TRBV6-4,CASSTLAGGLYEQFF,TGTGCCAGCAGCACCCTAGCGGGAGGACTCTATGAGCAGTTCTTC
TRBJ1-4,TRBD1,-,TRBV9,CASSLRPGTADEKLFF,TGTGCCAGCAGCTTACGACCTGGGACAGCGGATGAAAAACTGTTTTTT
TRBJ2-7,TRBD2,-,TRBV7-9,CASSPPVGAGYYEQYF,TGTGCCAGCAGCCCGCCCGTGGGAGCGGGGTACTACGAGCAGTACTTC
TRBJ1-2,-,-,TRBV18,CASSPALLARGGNYGYTF,TGTGCCAGCTCACCAGCTCTCCTGGCGAGGGGCGGAAACTATGGCTACACCTTC
TRBJ1-6,TRBD1,few,TRBV7-8,CASSFPGQGITSPLHF,TGTGCCAGCAGCTTCCCGGGACAGGGGATTACTTCACCCCTCCACTTT
TRBJ2-3,TRBD2,-,TRBV7-2,CASSLRGRPRPDTQYF,TGTGCCAGCAGCTTACGCGGGAGACCCCGGCCGGATACGCAGTATTTT
TRBJ1-2,-,-,TRBV9,CASSRQGINYGYTF,TGTGCCAGCAGCCGCCAGGGGATTAACTATGGCTACACCTTC
TRBJ2-7,-,-,TRBV30,CAWSVPYGPHGGQYF,TGTGCCTGGAGTGTACCCTACGGACCACATGGCGGGCAGTACTTC
TRBJ2-4,-,-,TRBV3-1/TRBV3-2,CASSQVGQGAKNIQYF,TGTGCCAGCAGCCAAGTTGGGCAGGGCGCCAAAAACATTCAGTACTTC
TRBJ1-1,-,-,TRBV20-1,CSASVNTEAFF,TGCAGTGCTAGTGTAAACACTGAAGCTTTCTTT
TRBJ2-1,-,-,TRBV28,CASSTASGTSHNEQFF,TGTGCCAGCAGTACCGCCTCCGGGACCTCACACAATGAGCAGTTCTTC
TRBJ1-3,-,-,TRBV5-1,CASSLTGLQGGNTIYF,TGCGCCAGCAGCCTAACCGGGCTTCAGGGTGGAAACACCATATATTTT
TRBJ2-7,-,-,TRBV20-1,CSASLARTYEQYF,TGCAGTGCTAGTTTAGCCAGAACCTACGAGCAGTACTTC
TRBJ2-5,TRBD2,-,TRBV5-1,CASSLGATSGQETQYF,TGCGCCAGCAGCTTGGGGGCGACTAGCGGTCAAGAGACCCAGTACTTC
TRBJ1-3,-,-,TRBV9,CASSVGRGSGNTIYF,TGTGCCAGCAGCGTAGGGCGAGGGTCTGGAAACACCATATATTTT
TRBJ1-3,-,-,TRBV11-2,CASRYGVAFTPSGNTIYF,TGTGCCAGCAGATACGGCGTGGCATTTACCCCCTCTGGAAACACCATATATTTT
TRBJ2-6,TRBD1,-,TRBV6-6,CASSYDRAGANVLTF,TGTGCCAGCAGTTACGACAGGGCTGGGGCCAACGTCCTGACTTTC
TRBJ1-4,TRBD1,-,TRBV18,CASSPPGQGQKLFF,TGTGCCAGCTCACCACCGGGACAGGGGCAAAAACTGTTTTTT